This TCR beta chain appears in the sequencing data of a study of shared clonotypes between healthy human individuals. Study-wide points: The authors expected sequencing depth to affect clonotype sharing among donors.

Turning to this clone: Its target is not known.

Each subset's genomic DNA was shared equally among a number of immunoSEQ plates. Repertoires were generated with immunoSEQ multiplex PCR, while TCRdb's copy carries only in-frame clones and drops some. Among about 500,000 clones listed, 77% were seen once. The germline gives CDR1 SGHRS, CDR2 YFSETQ. J was trimmed by 6 bases and V by 2 bases; bases with no gene match: 2. The CDR3 extends over 15 amino acids. V usage is TRBV5-1 and J usage is TRBJ2-2; TRBD2 matches at 12 bases. Sequenced: PBMCs. The TCR sequence derives from a woman aged 40 to 50 in good health. Some clones in this sample may be carry-over from other donors' samples. For the CDR3, the DNA is TGCGCCAGCAGCTTACTAGCGGGAGGCTCCGGGGAGCTGTTTTTT. Translating gives CASSLLAGGSGELFF.